This T cell receptor (beta chain) appears in the sequencing data of a study of blood T cell repertoires in COVID-19. Study-level background: Samples of COVID-19 (acute and convalescent) were obtained from the United States, Italy and Spain. The analysed material was cDNA or gDNA that came from T cells, B-cell-depleted T cells, or PBMCs.

TCRdb's copy holds only in-frame clones and misses some; the assay was immunoSEQ multiplex PCR. Seen here are fewer than 180,000 clones, roughly 80% observed once, and the top ten hold 2.2%. V dropped 3 bases and J dropped 3 bases, with 11 bases sitting between them. The germline V gene has CDR1 MNHEY and CDR2 SMNVEV (reference sequence). There are 14 residues in the CDR3. This TCR was sampled from a man in his sixties or seventies with acute or convalescent COVID-19. Sequenced input: peripheral blood. The rearrangement uses TRBV27 and TRBJ1-1; maybe TRBD1 (5 bases). The CDR3 region is CASSFLGGYTEAFF. The CDR3 region has the DNA TGTGCCAGCAGTTTCTTGGGGGGATACACTGAAGCTTTCTTT.